This TCR beta chain was observed in a study of blood T cell repertoires in COVID-19. In the authors' workflow: Counts of nucleated cells, estimated from reference gene primer amplification, were obtained. Sequencing used immunoSEQ multiplex PCR; TCRdb keeps in-frame clones, though not all of them. That table furnishes V, J and clone size, whereas the DNA furnished D and trimming. The sample contains about 190,000 clones, about 85% of which appear only once. The clonotype comes from a woman aged 40-49 years in a cohort exposed to, infected with or recovered from COVID-19 (not recorded which). Sequencing was done on a sample of PBMCs or T cells enriched from blood (not recorded which).

CDR3 loop: CASSQLQGSLYGYTF. CDR3 coding DNA: TGTGCCAGCAGCCAATTACAGGGCAGCCTCTATGGCTACACCTTC. J is TRBJ1-2 and V is TRBV14, with D possibly being TRBD1 (6 bases). V was cut by 2 bases and J by 4 bases, with 14 bases left in between. The CDR3 spans 15 residues. Per germline, CDR1 SGHDN and CDR2 FVKESK.